This TCR beta chain was recovered during a study of T cells after yellow fever vaccination. Across the study: Fractions of low cell number were prepared using SMART-Seq v4 Ultra Low Input.

The CDR3 has 15 amino acids. Germline CDR1 and CDR2: DFQATT and SNEGSKA (reference sequence). V shed 3 bases, J shed 4 bases, and the junction held 12 bases outside the gene matches. General study findings and limits: Post-booster samples contained most primary-vaccination clones (around 95% CD4, approximately 88% CD8).

Only a few counts were recorded for this clonotype. Antigen: not known. Template switching by 5'RACE produced TCR cDNA, adding a universal primer site and UMIs. TCRdb redid the calling of the 5' RACE reads with MiXCR, one entry per CDR3 protein. The sample has 500,000 to 650,000 distinct CDR3 sequences, roughly an eighth seen once. This clonotype originated in a man aged 30 to 45 who received the YFV17D yellow fever vaccine. The input for sequencing was PBMCs, taken on the day of the yellow fever booster vaccination. The chain has TRBV20-1 and TRBJ2-7, with TRBD2 identical over 7 bases. CDR3 amino acids: CSASLPRGGIYEQYF. CDR3 coding DNA: TGCAGTGCTAGCTTGCCTCGCGGGGGTATATACGAGCAGTACTTC.